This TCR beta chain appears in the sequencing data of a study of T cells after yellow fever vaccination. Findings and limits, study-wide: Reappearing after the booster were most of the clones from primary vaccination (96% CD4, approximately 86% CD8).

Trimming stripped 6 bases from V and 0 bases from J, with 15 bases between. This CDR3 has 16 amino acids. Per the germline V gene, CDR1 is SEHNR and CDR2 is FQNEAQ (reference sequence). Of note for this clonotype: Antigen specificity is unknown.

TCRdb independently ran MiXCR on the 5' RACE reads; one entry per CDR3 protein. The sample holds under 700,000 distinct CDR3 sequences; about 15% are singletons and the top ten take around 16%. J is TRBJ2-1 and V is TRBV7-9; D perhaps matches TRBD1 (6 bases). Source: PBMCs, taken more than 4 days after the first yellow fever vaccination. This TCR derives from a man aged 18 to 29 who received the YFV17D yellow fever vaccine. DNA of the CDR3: TGTGCCAGCAGGCGACCAGACAGGAGCTCCTACAATGAGCAGTTCTTC. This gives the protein CASRRPDRSSYNEQFF.